A selection of T cell receptor beta chains follows, all from one sample in a study of blood T cell repertoires in COVID-19. Profiled with immunoSEQ multiplex PCR; TCRdb holds only in-frame clones, not every one. This table has 150,000 to 200,000 clones, nearly 80% appearing once. Sequencing was carried out using peripheral blood. Receptors originate from a woman in her 70s with acute or convalescent COVID-19. Each CDR3 is given with its conserved first and last residue. A D gene is named only where the DNA matches it firmly. The size field is filled for only some rows; it gives once, few, many or a size class.

D	size	J	length	V	DNA	CDR3
TRBD1	.	TRBJ1-2	14	TRBV24-1	TGTGCCACCAGTGGAGGGCAGGGGGCCAGCGGCTACACCTTC	CATSGGQGASGYTF
TRBD1	.	TRBJ1-4	14	TRBV19	TGTGCCAGTAGTTGGGGACAGGGGAATGAAAAACTGTTTTTT	CASSWGQGNEKLFF
TRBD1	few	TRBJ1-5	15	TRBV19	TGTGCCAGTAGTATGGGACAGGGGGCGAATCAGCCCCAGCATTTT	CASSMGQGANQPQHF
TRBD2	.	TRBJ2-7	13	TRBV18	TGTGCCAGCTCACAGACTAGCTTCTACGAGCAGTACTTC	CASSQTSFYEQYF
.	.	TRBJ2-7	13	TRBV12-3/TRBV12-4	TGTGCCAGCAGTTTGCGGAACCTTTACGAGCAGTACTTC	CASSLRNLYEQYF
.	.	TRBJ2-2	15	TRBV6-5	TGTGCCAGCAGTTACGACTATCGGAACACCGGGGAGCTGTTTTTT	CASSYDYRNTGELFF
.	once	TRBJ2-5	12	TRBV29-1	TGCAGCGTTGGGTCTATCCAAGAGACCCAGTACTTC	CSVGSIQETQYF
TRBD1	.	TRBJ1-5	15	TRBV19	TGTGCCAGTAGTTATGGGACAGGGCGAAGTCAGCCCCAGCATTTT	CASSYGTGRSQPQHF
TRBD2	few	TRBJ2-7	18	TRBV6-2/TRBV6-3	TGTGCCAGCAGTTACACCCCGTGGGCGGCGGGAGAAGATCACGAGCAGTACTTC	CASSYTPWAAGEDHEQYF
TRBD2	.	TRBJ2-3	13	TRBV2	TGTGCCAGCAGCCCTTTTGAGCGGGGTACGCAGTATTTT	CASSPFERGTQYF
.	.	TRBJ2-2	13	TRBV12-3/TRBV12-4	TGTGCCAGCAGTCCCCTCCCCACCGGGGAGCTGTTTTTT	CASSPLPTGELFF
TRBD2	once	TRBJ2-5	15	TRBV7-6	TGTGCCAGCAGCTTATGGACTAGCGGCCAAGAGACCCAGTACTTC	CASSLWTSGQETQYF
TRBD1	.	TRBJ1-2	16	TRBV7-6	TGTGCCAGCAGCGAACGCCCTACAGGGGTGGGCTATGGCTACACCTTC	CASSERPTGVGYGYTF
TRBD2	.	TRBJ2-7	15	TRBV5-5	TGTGCCAGCAGCCGCGCCCTAGCGGTTCCCTACGAGCAGTACTTC	CASSRALAVPYEQYF
.	.	TRBJ2-2	16	TRBV27	TGTGCCAGCAGTTTTGAATATATTACTGGCACCGGGGAGCTGTTTTTT	CASSFEYITGTGELFF
TRBD2	.	TRBJ2-7	16	TRBV13	TGTGCCAGCAGCAATAGGGGAGCGGGAGGAACCTACGAGCAGTACTTC	CASSNRGAGGTYEQYF
.	.	TRBJ1-1	16	TRBV6-2/TRBV6-3	TGTGCCAGCAGTTACTCGAACAGACGCCTTAGTACTGAAGCTTTCTTT	CASSYSNRRLSTEAFF
.	many	TRBJ2-5	13	TRBV4-1	TGCGCCAGCAGCCAAGATGTCGAAGAGACCCAGTACTTC	CASSQDVEETQYF
TRBD2	.	TRBJ2-7	14	TRBV5-5	TGTGCCAGCAGCTTGAGGGGAGGGTTGTACGAGCAGTACTTC	CASSLRGGLYEQYF
TRBD1	few	TRBJ1-2	12	TRBV29-1	TGCAGCGTTTGGGGACAGCTAAATGGCTACACCTTC	CSVWGQLNGYTF
.	.	TRBJ1-5	13	TRBV3-1/TRBV3-2	TGTGCCAGCAGCCAAGGGGGCACTCAGCCCCAGCATTTT	CASSQGGTQPQHF
.	.	TRBJ2-5	13	TRBV12-3/TRBV12-4	TGTGCCAGCAGCCGAGGGAACGGAGAGACCCAGTACTTC	CASSRGNGETQYF
TRBD2	.	TRBJ2-1	15	TRBV6-5	TGTGCCAGCATTCCGCCAGCGGGGGCAAGAAATGAGCAGTTCTTC	CASIPPAGARNEQFF
TRBD1	once	TRBJ1-1	14	TRBV24-1	TGTGCCACCAGAGCCGGGACAGCGAACACTGAAGCTTTCTTT	CATRAGTANTEAFF
.	.	TRBJ2-7	14	TRBV10-3	TGTGCCATCAGCAGCGGGTCTAGCTGGGGGGAGCAGTACTTC	CAISSGSSWGEQYF
TRBD1	.	TRBJ2-2	16	TRBV18	TGTGCCAGCTCGCCTTACCGGGACAGGGGGAACGGGGAGCTGTTTTTT	CASSPYRDRGNGELFF
.	.	TRBJ1-4	14	TRBV3-1/TRBV3-2	TGTGCCAGCAGCTTGAAGACAGCGAATGAAAAACTGTTTTTT	CASSLKTANEKLFF
.	once	TRBJ2-1	16	TRBV6-4	TGTGCCAGCAAGCCACTAGCACTCCTCCGGGACGATGAGCAGTTCTTC	CASKPLALLRDDEQFF
.	.	TRBJ2-7	11	TRBV21-1	TGTGCCAGTACAGGGCACCGCGAGCAGTACTTC	CASTGHREQYF
.	many	TRBJ1-5	12	TRBV7-9	TGTGCCAGCAGCTACCGCGAACGGCCCCAGCATTTT	CASSYRERPQHF
.	once	TRBJ2-7	14	TRBV4-1	TGCGCCAGCAGCCGAGGAATAAGGAACTACGAGCAGTACTTC	CASSRGIRNYEQYF
.	.	TRBJ2-3	14	TRBV24-1	TGTGCCACCAGTGGGGGCGGATCCACAGATACGCAGTATTTT	CATSGGGSTDTQYF
TRBD2	few	TRBJ2-5	15	TRBV5-4	TGTGCCAGCAGCTTGACTAGCGGGGTTCCGAAGACCCAGTACTTC	CASSLTSGVPKTQYF
.	.	TRBJ1-2	13	TRBV5-1	TGCGCCAGCAGCTTGGGTTTCTCCTATGGCTACACCTTC	CASSLGFSYGYTF
.	.	TRBJ1-3	16	TRBV4-1	TGCGCCAGCAGCCTCGAGGGAGATCTCTCTGGAAACACCATATATTTT	CASSLEGDLSGNTIYF
.	.	TRBJ1-2	16	TRBV6-5	TGTGCCAGCAGTTACTTTCCCCAGGAAAGTGGCTATGGCTACACCTTC	CASSYFPQESGYGYTF
TRBD1	once	TRBJ2-7	15	TRBV29-1	TGCAGCGCCTTGGGTGGGGACAGGGGCATCCACGAGCAGTACTTC	CSALGGDRGIHEQYF
.	.	TRBJ1-2	13	TRBV2	TGTGCCAGCAGACGGGAGCTGCTCTATGGCTACACCTTC	CASRRELLYGYTF
.	once	TRBJ1-1	13	TRBV30	TGTGCCTGGAGGTGGGGCAGGGCCACTGAAGCTTTCTTT	CAWRWGRATEAFF
.	.	TRBJ1-1	11	TRBV6-6	TGTGCCCTCTCGTCCGAGGCTGAAGCTTTCTTT	CALSSEAEAFF
TRBD1	.	TRBJ1-3	15	TRBV19	TGTGCCAGTAGTCCTCGACAGGGCTCTGGAAACACCATATATTTT	CASSPRQGSGNTIYF
TRBD1	.	TRBJ2-7	16	TRBV6-5	TGTGCCAGCAGTTACTCAGAAGCAGGGGGCTTCTACGAGCAGTACTTC	CASSYSEAGGFYEQYF
.	.	TRBJ2-5	14	TRBV10-2	TGCGCCAGCCGACGGGACTCCACGGCGGAGACCCAGTACTTC	CASRRDSTAETQYF
TRBD2	once	TRBJ2-5	16	TRBV3-1/TRBV3-2	TGTGCCAGCAGCCGTCATAGCGGGGCGGCGCAAGAGACCCAGTACTTC	CASSRHSGAAQETQYF
TRBD2	.	TRBJ2-1	18	TRBV4-2	TGTGCCAGCAGCCAAAGTATTCGGCGGCTAGCGGGAGGACGTGAGCAGTTCTTC	CASSQSIRRLAGGREQFF
.	.	TRBJ2-3	14	TRBV6-6	TGTGCCAGCAGTTATTCGGGTAGCACAGATACGCAGTATTTT	CASSYSGSTDTQYF
TRBD1	.	TRBJ2-7	16	TRBV28	TGTGCCAGCAGTTCCCTAGGACAGGGGACATTTTACGAGCAGTACTTC	CASSSLGQGTFYEQYF
TRBD1	.	TRBJ1-1	13	TRBV5-4	TGTGCCAGCAGCTCACAGGGGGGCACTGAAGCTTTCTTT	CASSSQGGTEAFF
.	.	TRBJ2-7	13	TRBV2	TGTGCCAGCAGACTTCTTCCAGGCTACGAGCAGTACTTC	CASRLLPGYEQYF
.	.	TRBJ2-2	14	TRBV7-2	TGTGCCAGCAGACGCGCTCGAGGCACCGGGGAGCTGTTTTTT	CASRRARGTGELFF
.	.	TRBJ2-1	14	TRBV5-8	TGTGCCACCATCGGGCGGGCCCTCGGCGATGAGCAGTTCTTC	CATIGRALGDEQFF
.	.	TRBJ1-6	16	TRBV4-1	TGCGCCAGCAGCCAAAGACAGGACTCCTATAATTCACCCCTCCACTTT	CASSQRQDSYNSPLHF
TRBD1	.	TRBJ2-4	14	TRBV30	TGTGCCTGGAGCTCCGGACAGGGGAGAGACATTCAGTACTTC	CAWSSGQGRDIQYF
.	.	TRBJ1-1	14	TRBV3-1/TRBV3-2	TGTGCCAGCAGCCAAGTCCACGGGGGCACTGAAGCTTTCTTT	CASSQVHGGTEAFF
TRBD2	few	TRBJ2-1	15	TRBV10-1	TGCGCCAGCAGCCTGACTAGCGGGGCCGGGAATGAGCAGTTCTTC	CASSLTSGAGNEQFF
TRBD2	.	TRBJ2-7	15	TRBV14	TGTGCCAGCAGCCAAGATGGGCTAGCGGGAGCCGAGCAGTACTTC	CASSQDGLAGAEQYF
.	.	TRBJ1-1	14	TRBV5-4	TGTGCCAGCAGCTTTAGGGGTACAGCTCGTGAAGCTTTCTTT	CASSFRGTAREAFF